This T cell receptor (beta chain) was found in a study of cytomegalovirus exposure and HLA in healthy donors. Points from the study as a whole: The study listed roughly 150 cytomegalovirus-associated TCR beta chains.

Vbeta (60) and Jbeta (13) primers were used in the PCR. Only in-frame clones appear in the TCRdb table, and some are missing; sequencing was by immunoSEQ multiplex PCR. The sample has roughly 150,000 clones, roughly three quarters seen once; the top ten hold 2.2%. Remarks on this clone: What it binds is unknown.

Material for sequencing was PBMCs. The TCR sequence derives from a man between 25 and 39 years old in good health and CMV-seronegative.

The CDR3 reads CASSLAGSLSYEQYF. Written as DNA, the CDR3 is TGTGCCAGCAGTTTGGCAGGGTCCCTCTCCTACGAGCAGTACTTC. The genes are TRBV28 and TRBJ2-7; D possibly corresponds to TRBD1 (5 bases). V was shortened by 3 bases and J by 0 bases, with 12 bases between the two germline ends. The CDR3 covers 15 residues. The V gene's germline CDR1 is MDHEN and CDR2 SYDVKM.